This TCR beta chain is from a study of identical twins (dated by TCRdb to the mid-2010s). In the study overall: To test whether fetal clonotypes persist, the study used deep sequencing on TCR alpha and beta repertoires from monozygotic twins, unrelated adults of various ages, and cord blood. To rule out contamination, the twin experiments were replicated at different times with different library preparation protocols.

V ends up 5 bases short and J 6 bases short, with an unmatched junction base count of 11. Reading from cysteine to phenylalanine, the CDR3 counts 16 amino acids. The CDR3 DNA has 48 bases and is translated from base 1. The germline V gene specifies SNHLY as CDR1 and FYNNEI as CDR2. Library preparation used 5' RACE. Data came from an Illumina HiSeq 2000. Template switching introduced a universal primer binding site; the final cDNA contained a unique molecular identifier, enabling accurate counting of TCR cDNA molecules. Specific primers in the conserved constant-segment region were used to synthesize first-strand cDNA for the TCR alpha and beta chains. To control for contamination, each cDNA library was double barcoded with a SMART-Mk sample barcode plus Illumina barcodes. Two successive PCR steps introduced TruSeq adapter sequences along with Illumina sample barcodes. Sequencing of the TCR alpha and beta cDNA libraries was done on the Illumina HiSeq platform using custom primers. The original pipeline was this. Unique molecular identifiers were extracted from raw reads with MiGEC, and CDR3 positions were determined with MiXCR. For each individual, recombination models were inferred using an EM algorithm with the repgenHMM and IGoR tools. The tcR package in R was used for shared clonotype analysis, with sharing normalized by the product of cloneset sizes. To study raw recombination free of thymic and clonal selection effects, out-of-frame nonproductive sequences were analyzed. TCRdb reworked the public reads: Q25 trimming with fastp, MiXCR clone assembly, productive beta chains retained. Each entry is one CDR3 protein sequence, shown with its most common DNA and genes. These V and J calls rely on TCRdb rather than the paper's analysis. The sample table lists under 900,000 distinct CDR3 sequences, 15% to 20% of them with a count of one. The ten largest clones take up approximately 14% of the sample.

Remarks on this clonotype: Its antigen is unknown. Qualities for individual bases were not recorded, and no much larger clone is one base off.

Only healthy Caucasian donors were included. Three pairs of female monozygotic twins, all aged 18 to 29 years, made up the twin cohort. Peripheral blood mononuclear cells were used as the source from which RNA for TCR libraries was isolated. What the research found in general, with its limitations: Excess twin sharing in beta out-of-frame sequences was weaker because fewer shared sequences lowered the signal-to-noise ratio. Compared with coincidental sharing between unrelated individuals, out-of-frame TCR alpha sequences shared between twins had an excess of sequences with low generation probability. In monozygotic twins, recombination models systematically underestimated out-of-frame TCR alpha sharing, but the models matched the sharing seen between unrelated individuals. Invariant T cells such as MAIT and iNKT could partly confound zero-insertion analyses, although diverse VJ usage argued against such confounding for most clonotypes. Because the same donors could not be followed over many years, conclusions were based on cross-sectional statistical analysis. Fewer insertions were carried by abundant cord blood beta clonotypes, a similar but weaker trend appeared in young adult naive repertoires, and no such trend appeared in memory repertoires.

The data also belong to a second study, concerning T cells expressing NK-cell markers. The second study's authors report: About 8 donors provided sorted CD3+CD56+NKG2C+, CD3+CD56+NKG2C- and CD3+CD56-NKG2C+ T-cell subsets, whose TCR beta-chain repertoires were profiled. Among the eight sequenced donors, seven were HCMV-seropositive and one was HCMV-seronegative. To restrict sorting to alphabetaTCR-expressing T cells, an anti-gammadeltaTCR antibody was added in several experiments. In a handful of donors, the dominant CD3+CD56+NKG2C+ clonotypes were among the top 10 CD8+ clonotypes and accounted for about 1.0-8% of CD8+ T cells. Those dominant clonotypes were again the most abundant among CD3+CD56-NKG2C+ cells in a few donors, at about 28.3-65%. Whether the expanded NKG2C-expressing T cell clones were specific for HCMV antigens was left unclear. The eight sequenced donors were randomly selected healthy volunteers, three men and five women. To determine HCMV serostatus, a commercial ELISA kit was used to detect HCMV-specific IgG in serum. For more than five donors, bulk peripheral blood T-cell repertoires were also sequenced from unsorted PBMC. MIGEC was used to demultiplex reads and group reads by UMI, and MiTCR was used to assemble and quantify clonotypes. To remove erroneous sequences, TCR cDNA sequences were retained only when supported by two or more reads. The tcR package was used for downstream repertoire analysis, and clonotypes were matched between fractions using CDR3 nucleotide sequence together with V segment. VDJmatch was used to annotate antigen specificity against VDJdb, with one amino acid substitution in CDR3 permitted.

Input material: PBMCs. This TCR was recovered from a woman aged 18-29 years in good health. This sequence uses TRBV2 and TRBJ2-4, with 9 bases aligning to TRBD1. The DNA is TGTGCCAGCAGTTACGATCCAGGGACAGGGTCAAACATTCAGTACTTC. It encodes CASSYDPGTGSNIQYF.